Presented here are 7 T cell receptor beta chains from one specimen sequenced in a study of post-analysis software for immune sequencing data. These TCRs are of unknown antigen specificity. General observations from the study: The five TRBV segments detected at higher frequency in patients than in controls included TRBV5-6, TRBV5-1 and TRBV20-1.

cDNA libraries of TCR beta carried unique molecular identifiers. TCRdb re-analysed the PCR reads in MiXCR, keeping a single row per CDR3 protein. In the table there are 500,000 to 600,000 distinct CDR3 sequences, roughly two fifths of which are singletons. Input material: blood. The receptors here all came from a girl aged 5-17 years with multiple sclerosis.

The V and J genes are TRBV7-3 and TRBJ2-5, with D perhaps TRBD2 (6 bases). Trimming removed 1 base at V and 1 base at J, with 10 bases between. CDR1 and CDR2 from the germline V gene are SGHTA and FQGTGA. This CDR3 has 15 residues. The CDR3 loop reads CASSLMAGPQETQYF. In nucleotides, the CDR3 is TGTGCCAGCAGCTTAATGGCGGGACCCCAAGAGACCCAGTACTTC.

The rearrangement joins TRBV6-5 to TRBJ2-1; 8 bases align to TRBD2. Germline CDR1 MNHEY, CDR2 SVGAGI. This CDR3 is 14 amino acids long. V shed 7 bases and J 5 bases; nucleotides not matched to a gene: 7. The CDR3 DNA reads as TGTGCCAGCACCAAGCGGGGGTCCAACAATGAGCAGTTCTTC. This gives the protein CASTKRGSNNEQFF.

The sample holds many counts of this clonotype. The CDR3 DNA reads as TGTGCCAGCAGCTTGGTAGACGGATCCGGGGCCAACGTCCTGACTTTC. Translation gives CASSLVDGSGANVLTF. This chain links TRBV5-6 with TRBJ2-6; D is uncertain. This CDR3 is built from 16 residues. Trimming shortened V by 0 bases and J by 4 bases, and 11 bases separated the two germline ends. Germline CDR1 reads SGHDT; CDR2 reads YYEEEE.

The chain has TRBV7-9 and TRBJ2-7, with TRBD2 as a possible D gene (6 bases). Trimming removed 4 bases from V and 2 bases from J, with 12 bases in between. The germline gives CDR1 SEHNR, CDR2 FQNEAQ (reference sequence). The CDR3 has 14 residues. The CDR3 sequence: CASSYLTSTYEQYF. The DNA of the CDR3 is TGTGCCAGCAGCTATCTGACTAGTACCTACGAGCAGTACTTC.

The J gene is TRBJ1-2, the V gene TRBV11-3; D gene unclear. Germline loops: CDR1 SGHNT, CDR2 YENEEA. V lost 2 bases and J lost 0, with 13 bases in between. The CDR3 spans 16 residues. CDR3 in DNA: TGTGCCAGCAGCTTACGCCCCGACCAGCCTAACTATGGCTACACCTTC. Its translation: CASSLRPDQPNYGYTF.

The chain is built from TRBV12-3 or TRBV12-4 and TRBJ1-1; 7 bases fit TRBD1. This CDR3 contains 13 residues. V was clipped by 7 bases and J by 4 bases; unmatched bases: 6. CDR3 in DNA: TGTGCCAGCACCTCACCAGGGGGCACTGAAGCTTTCTTT. Protein product: CASTSPGGTEAFF.

The genes are TRBV5-1 and TRBJ2-3; 9 bases align to TRBD2. J lost 2 bases, V lost 0 bases, and 4 bases had no gene match. Germline CDR1 SGHRS, CDR2 YFSETQ. CDR3 size: 16 residues. The CDR3: CASSLGASGNTDTQYF. Written as DNA, the CDR3 is TGCGCCAGCAGCTTGGGGGCTAGCGGGAACACAGATACGCAGTATTTT.